Listed below are T cell receptor beta chains from one sample, sequenced in a study of cytotoxic CD8 clonotypes in ibrutinib-treated CLL. The data were produced by immunoSEQ multiplex PCR, yet TCRdb's version contains in-frame clones alone and is incomplete. The table lists about 140,000 clones, more than 70% of them singletons, with 7.5% to 8% in the top ten. The starting material was PBMCs, obtained after 36 months of ibrutinib treatment. Source of these receptors: a human donor with chronic lymphocytic leukemia. CDR3s include the opening cysteine and the closing phenylalanine or tryptophan. A D gene is named only where the DNA matches it firmly. Size values are once, few and many counts, or a class for expanded clones, and some rows have none.

CDR3 protein	CDR3 DNA	D gene	V gene	J gene	clone size
CAISDLGRVHSPGANVLTF	TGTGCCATATCGGACCTAGGCAGAGTACATTCTCCTGGGGCCAACGTCCTGACTTTC	NA	TRBV6-4	TRBJ2-6	NA
CASSDRGLDGYTF	TGTGCCAGCAGTGACAGGGGTTTGGATGGCTACACCTTC	NA	TRBV6-4	TRBJ1-2	NA
CASSLTGVNEKLFF	TGTGCCAGCAGTTTAACAGGGGTTAATGAAAAACTGTTTTTT	TRBD1	TRBV28	TRBJ1-4	few
CASSTNGLANLYEQYF	TGTGCCAGCAGCACCAACGGACTAGCCAACCTTTACGAGCAGTACTTC	NA	TRBV21-1	TRBJ2-7	NA
CASSFNRVEDTQYF	TGCGCCAGCAGCTTCAACAGGGTGGAGGATACGCAGTATTTT	NA	TRBV5-1	TRBJ2-3	once
CASSRDYSYEQYF	TGTGCCAGCAGTCGGGACTACTCCTACGAGCAGTACTTC	TRBD2	TRBV6-5	TRBJ2-7	NA
CASSLRAGTGGYNEQFF	TGCGCCAGCAGCTTGAGGGCCGGGACAGGGGGGTACAATGAGCAGTTCTTC	TRBD1	TRBV5-1	TRBJ2-1	NA
CASSYWGSDYGYTF	TGTGCCAGCAGCTATTGGGGAAGCGACTATGGCTACACCTTC	NA	TRBV11-2	TRBJ1-2	NA
CASSEAPGFGYTF	TGTGCCAGCAGTGAAGCGCCGGGGTTTGGCTACACCTTC	NA	TRBV2	TRBJ1-2	NA
CASSTASGPGETQYF	TGTGCCAGCAGCACGGCTAGCGGGCCCGGTGAGACCCAGTACTTC	TRBD2	TRBV28	TRBJ2-5	NA
CSVRGDSYEQYF	TGCAGCGTTCGTGGCGACTCCTACGAGCAGTACTTC	NA	TRBV29-1	TRBJ2-7	NA
CASSNPGSSGNTIYF	TGCGCCAGCAGTAATCCAGGGAGCTCTGGAAACACCATATATTTT	NA	TRBV4-1	TRBJ1-3	once
CASTGYYEQFF	TGTGCCAGCACCGGGTACTATGAGCAGTTCTTC	NA	TRBV28	TRBJ2-1	NA
CASSAPGQGYYTF	TGTGCCAGCAGTGCACCGGGACAGGGATACTACACCTTC	TRBD1	TRBV25-1	TRBJ1-2	NA
CAWRGQGSSPLHF	TGTGCCTGGAGAGGCCAGGGGAGTTCACCCCTCCACTTT	NA	TRBV30	TRBJ1-6	NA
CASSPRTGKTGELFF	TGTGCCAGCAGCCCAAGGACGGGCAAAACCGGGGAGCTGTTTTTT	NA	TRBV13	TRBJ2-2	NA
CASSDGRRNTEAFF	TGTGCCAGCAGTGACGGCAGACGGAACACTGAAGCTTTCTTT	NA	TRBV6-4	TRBJ1-1	NA
CSVASRTGANVLTF	TGCAGCGTTGCCTCCAGGACTGGGGCCAACGTCCTGACTTTC	NA	TRBV29-1	TRBJ2-6	once
CASSQLTGMNTEAFF	TGTGCCAGCAGCCAACTGACAGGAATGAACACTGAAGCTTTCTTT	NA	TRBV14	TRBJ1-1	NA
CASSQSTAPYGYTF	TGCGCCAGCAGCCAAAGTACAGCACCCTATGGCTACACCTTC	NA	TRBV5-1	TRBJ1-2	NA
CASRVHYNSPLHF	TGTGCCAGCAGGGTTCACTATAATTCACCCCTCCACTTT	NA	TRBV28	TRBJ1-6	NA
CASSLETGNGELFF	TGTGCCAGCAGCCTCGAGACAGGGAACGGGGAGCTGTTTTTT	TRBD1	TRBV7-9	TRBJ2-2	NA
CASSGDRFSGNTIYF	TGCGCCAGCAGCGGTGACAGATTCTCTGGAAACACCATATATTTT	NA	TRBV5-1	TRBJ1-3	once
CASRGQNSEEQFF	TGTGCCAGTAGAGGGCAGAATTCGGAAGAGCAGTTCTTC	NA	TRBV19	TRBJ2-1	NA
CSAANTGELFF	TGCAGTGCCGCGAACACCGGGGAGCTGTTTTTT	NA	TRBV20-1	TRBJ2-2	NA
CASSPAGLYGYTF	TGCGCCAGCAGTCCGGCAGGGCTCTATGGCTACACCTTC	NA	TRBV5-1	TRBJ1-2	NA
CASSHPNGEQYF	TGTGCCAGCAGTCATCCCAATGGCGAGCAGTACTTC	NA	TRBV11-2	TRBJ2-7	NA
CASSLVEQGSYEQYF	TGCGCCAGCAGCTTGGTAGAACAGGGCTCCTACGAGCAGTACTTC	NA	TRBV5-1	TRBJ2-7	NA
CASSPQGGNEKLFF	TGTGCCAGCTCACCACAGGGCGGTAATGAAAAACTGTTTTTT	NA	TRBV18	TRBJ1-4	NA
CASSTQESSPLHF	TGTGCCAGCAGTACACAGGAGTCCTCACCCCTCCACTTT	NA	TRBV6-5	TRBJ1-6	NA
CAIRRAAEDNEQFF	TGTGCCATCAGAAGAGCCGCTGAGGACAATGAGCAGTTCTTC	NA	TRBV10-3	TRBJ2-1	NA
CASSLEPGQGIYF	TGCGCCAGCAGCTTGGAGCCGGGACAGGGCATATATTTT	TRBD1	TRBV5-1	TRBJ1-3	NA
CASSASVTEAFF	TGTGCCAGCAGCGCTTCGGTCACTGAAGCTTTCTTT	NA	TRBV7-9	TRBJ1-1	NA
CASRPGLAETYEQYF	TGTGCCAGCAGACCCGGACTAGCGGAAACCTACGAGCAGTACTTC	TRBD2	TRBV7-9	TRBJ2-7	NA
CASSPVGTSTDTQYF	TGTGCCAGCTCACCCGTTGGGACTAGCACAGATACGCAGTATTTT	NA	TRBV18	TRBJ2-3	NA
CASSVTSGGASDTQYF	TGTGCCAGCAGTGTCACTAGCGGGGGGGCCTCGGATACGCAGTATTTT	TRBD2	TRBV28	TRBJ2-3	once
CASSQDIKGLGYGYTF	TGTGCCAGCAGCCAAGATATTAAAGGGTTAGGGTATGGCTACACCTTC	NA	TRBV4-2	TRBJ1-2	NA